This entry is about one T cell receptor beta chain. Time point meaning: newly diagnosed GD, antithyroid drugs for less than 3 months. RNA isolated from PBMCs was used to make the TCR library. Investigators prepared the TCR beta libraries by applying iRepertoire HTBI primers and Arm-PCR of CDR3 regions. TCRdb called the multiplex PCR reads again in MiXCR, with one record for every CDR3 protein. In the table there are more than 350,000 distinct CDR3 sequences, 15% of which are singletons. This sample was included in a study of regulatory T cells in long-lasting Graves disease. With 5 bases clipped from V and 1 base from J, the junction kept 10 bases outside the gene matches. From germline, CDR1 is MRHNA and CDR2 SNTAGT. The CDR3 totals 16 residues. These data were also reused for a study on T cells in Graves' hyperthyroidism and ophthalmopathy.

V gene TRBV6-4 combines with J gene TRBJ2-5; TRBD2 aligns across 7 bases. Sequenced here: peripheral blood mononuclear cells (PBMCs), sampled at new diagnosis, from a patient treated with antithyroid drugs. This TCR came from a woman between 25 and 40 years old with Graves disease. CDR3 nucleotides: TGTGCCAGCAGTTTGACGGGGACGGGAGGCCAAGAGACCCAGTACTTC. It yields the protein CASSLTGTGGQETQYF.